The entry below gives a single T cell receptor (beta chain) sequence along with its context. The authors prepared the TCRbeta library with unique molecular identifiers. MiXCR was run by TCRdb on the PCR reads, yielding one entry per CDR3 protein. Of around 600,000 distinct CDR3 sequences in the sample, 15% to 20% are singletons; the top ten hold approximately 1%. The sample is drawn from a study of T-cell reconstitution after alpha-beta-depleted transplantation in children. The CDR3 is made up of 16 amino acids. V was shortened by 4 bases and J by 4 bases, with 19 bases between the two germline ends. Germline CDR1 is SGHTA and CDR2 is FQGNSA.

The chain couples TRBV7-2 to TRBJ1-1; a possible D gene is TRBD1 (5 bases). This specimen was PBMCs from the stem cell graft donor, taken from the stem cell graft. This receptor was taken from a human donor who donated a stem cell graft to a child with acute myeloid leukemia. CDR3 bases: TGTGCCAGCAGCTCGGGGTCGGGAAGGGGAGGCACTGAAGCTTTCTTT. Its protein product is CASSSGSGRGGTEAFF.